The present T cell receptor beta chain was sequenced within a study of T cell repertoires in cytomegalovirus infection. Whole-study findings and limits: In two of eight donors, the top clonotype was HLA-C-restricted CMV-specific.

About this clonotype: Its antigen is still unknown.

Trimming took 3 bases from V and 2 from J, leaving 13 bases between them. This CDR3 is 15 amino acids long. Germline V gives CDR1 MGHDK, CDR2 SYGVNS. Each CDR3 protein gets one entry after TCRdb re-called the reads with MiXCR. The repertoire holds around 110,000 distinct CDR3 sequences, with about 9.5% as singletons. The rearrangement links TRBV25-1 to TRBJ1-1; no clear D gene. The source is a human donor in good health (CMV status not recorded). Some clones in this sample may be carry-over from other donors' samples. Sequencing was done on a sample of PBMCs, sequenced either directly or after in vitro stimulation (not recorded which). The DNA for the CDR3 is TGTGCCAGCAGTGACCGCAGGAGATACAACACTGAAGCTTTCTTT. Protein: CASSDRRRYNTEAFF.